These T cell receptor beta chains were read from a single sample in a study of immune evolution from preneoplasia to lung adenocarcinoma. Clones were sequenced by immunoSEQ multiplex PCR, and TCRdb holds only the in-frame ones, with some missing. This table has about 16,000 clones, around 88% appearing once. Sequencing input: FFPE invasive lung adenocarcinoma tissue. The receptors here all came from a person aged 65-85 years with invasive lung adenocarcinoma. The CDR3 runs from the conserved cysteine through the conserved F or W. The order of the fields is CDR3 protein, J gene, D gene, clone size, V gene. D genes are given only for firm matches. Clone size is shown for a subset of rows, as once, few, many or a class of expanded clone.

CDR3: CASTGQTYEQYF; J: TRBJ2-7; D: TRBD1; size: .; V: TRBV5-6
CDR3: CASKGERVAKNIQYF; J: TRBJ2-4; D: .; size: .; V: TRBV2
CDR3: CAWSHTGVHSNQPQHF; J: TRBJ1-5; D: TRBD1; size: .; V: TRBV30
CDR3: CSASQETQYF; J: TRBJ2-5; D: .; size: .; V: TRBV20-1
CDR3: CASSGQGVNEQYF; J: TRBJ2-7; D: TRBD1; size: .; V: TRBV2
CDR3: CASSLDGWGDEAFF; J: TRBJ1-1; D: .; size: .; V: TRBV7-8
CDR3: CASNPTGTGGEEKLFF; J: TRBJ1-4; D: TRBD1; size: .; V: TRBV28
CDR3: CASSAFGTSGSTDTQYF; J: TRBJ2-3; D: TRBD2; size: .; V: TRBV7-2
CDR3: CASSFWLAGDTQYF; J: TRBJ2-3; D: TRBD2; size: once; V: TRBV28
CDR3: CASSLSEGQGVRGYTF; J: TRBJ1-2; D: TRBD1; size: .; V: TRBV28
CDR3: CASNRAGNTEAFF; J: TRBJ1-1; D: .; size: .; V: TRBV28
CDR3: CASSHSGGVNTEAFF; J: TRBJ1-1; D: TRBD1; size: once; V: TRBV23-1
CDR3: CASSQTSSVRENQPQHF; J: TRBJ1-5; D: .; size: few; V: TRBV27
CDR3: CASSTRLAGALGGELFF; J: TRBJ2-2; D: TRBD2; size: .; V: TRBV27
CDR3: CASRAGISGNTIYF; J: TRBJ1-3; D: .; size: .; V: TRBV9
CDR3: CASSAGLAGVGELFF; J: TRBJ2-2; D: TRBD2; size: .; V: TRBV14
CDR3: CSVEDPTGETNEKLFF; J: TRBJ1-4; D: TRBD1; size: .; V: TRBV29-1
CDR3: CASSTQGATEAFF; J: TRBJ1-1; D: TRBD1; size: .; V: TRBV19
CDR3: CASSQDGRGHYEQYF; J: TRBJ2-7; D: .; size: .; V: TRBV4-1
CDR3: CASRVPGNTIYF; J: TRBJ1-3; D: .; size: .; V: TRBV28
CDR3: CASSLGGNSNEKLFF; J: TRBJ1-4; D: .; size: .; V: TRBV11-2
CDR3: CASSLTGKPYEQYF; J: TRBJ2-7; D: TRBD1; size: .; V: TRBV7-2
CDR3: CATSNQPQHF; J: TRBJ1-5; D: .; size: few; V: TRBV28
CDR3: CASSFMGRVAFF; J: TRBJ1-1; D: .; size: .; V: TRBV28
CDR3: CASKGTWGANVLTF; J: TRBJ2-6; D: .; size: .; V: TRBV2
CDR3: CAWKAGVFMNTEAFF; J: TRBJ1-1; D: .; size: .; V: TRBV30
CDR3: CASSPGTANSNQPQHF; J: TRBJ1-5; D: TRBD1; size: once; V: TRBV4-2
CDR3: CASSPGLRTGEYEQYF; J: TRBJ2-7; D: TRBD1; size: .; V: TRBV28
CDR3: CASSPGKATNEKLFF; J: TRBJ1-4; D: .; size: .; V: TRBV9
CDR3: CAWSRGGVSDTQYF; J: TRBJ2-3; D: TRBD2; size: .; V: TRBV30
CDR3: CASSPLARQETQYF; J: TRBJ2-5; D: .; size: .; V: TRBV11-2
CDR3: CAISQNTGNTIYF; J: TRBJ1-3; D: .; size: .; V: TRBV10-3
CDR3: CASSQATGANTEAFF; J: TRBJ1-1; D: TRBD1; size: .; V: TRBV7-9
CDR3: CASRPTGNNEQFF; J: TRBJ2-1; D: TRBD1; size: .; V: TRBV11-2
CDR3: CATGISGANVLTF; J: TRBJ2-6; D: .; size: .; V: TRBV11-2
CDR3: CAWSVQQGPYEQYF; J: TRBJ2-7; D: .; size: .; V: TRBV30
CDR3: CASSSRPGPGEKLFF; J: TRBJ1-4; D: .; size: .; V: TRBV27
CDR3: CASLITSGSYEQYF; J: TRBJ2-7; D: TRBD2; size: .; V: TRBV2
CDR3: CASSPRQGASGANVLTF; J: TRBJ2-6; D: TRBD1; size: .; V: TRBV18
CDR3: CASSPILGEVQEQFF; J: TRBJ2-1; D: .; size: .; V: TRBV18
CDR3: CASSLGAGNQPQHF; J: TRBJ1-5; D: .; size: once; V: TRBV11-2
CDR3: CASSLASTAREKLFF; J: TRBJ1-4; D: .; size: .; V: TRBV5-1
CDR3: CASSIDLFQNQPQHF; J: TRBJ1-5; D: .; size: once; V: TRBV19
CDR3: CASSLERNEAFF; J: TRBJ1-1; D: .; size: once; V: TRBV5-5
CDR3: CASGLGQGVKSNQPQHF; J: TRBJ1-5; D: TRBD1; size: .; V: TRBV12-5
CDR3: CASSGDSGTQYF; J: TRBJ2-5; D: TRBD1; size: .; V: TRBV28
CDR3: CASSLAAGNTGELFF; J: TRBJ2-2; D: .; size: .; V: TRBV5-1
CDR3: CASSFCPPETQYF; J: TRBJ2-5; D: .; size: .; V: TRBV27
CDR3: CASSLVQGAGRGNSPLHF; J: TRBJ1-6; D: TRBD1; size: .; V: TRBV7-9
CDR3: CASSSRPYEQYF; J: TRBJ2-7; D: .; size: once; V: TRBV7-9
CDR3: CASSLPLRGLNQPQHF; J: TRBJ1-5; D: .; size: once; V: TRBV5-6
CDR3: CASSLEWDTSSYNEQFF; J: TRBJ2-1; D: .; size: .; V: TRBV5-6
CDR3: CASIRQGSYNEQFF; J: TRBJ2-1; D: TRBD1; size: .; V: TRBV7-9
CDR3: CASRPGAWDKNIQYF; J: TRBJ2-4; D: .; size: .; V: TRBV6-1
CDR3: CASSIENRPNTGELFF; J: TRBJ2-2; D: .; size: .; V: TRBV19
CDR3: CASIKLAGAYEQFF; J: TRBJ2-1; D: TRBD2; size: .; V: TRBV6-1
CDR3: CASSQQGLSGNTIYF; J: TRBJ1-3; D: .; size: once; V: TRBV28